This T cell receptor (beta chain) was retrieved from a study of metastatic and nonmetastatic thyroid tumors. Across the whole study: Blood and tumor or nodule tissue repertoires from malignant and benign thyroid patients were compared.

TCRdb called clones again from the PCR reads with MiXCR. Among about 8,400 clones, around 29% were seen once, and the ten largest hold 15% to 20%. V was shortened by 5 bases and J by 5 bases, with 24 bases between the two germline ends. Germline CDR1 and CDR2: MDHEN and SYDVKM. The CDR3 sequence is 18 residues long. Thyroid surgery had not been preceded by any treatment in any patient. The sequencing sample was made of tumor tissue. The clonotype originates from a female donor with papillary thyroid cancer or a benign thyroid nodule (not recorded which). Some clones in this sample may be carry-over from other donors' samples. J is TRBJ2-2 and V is TRBV28, with D possibly called TRBD1 or TRBD2 (5 bases each). CDR3 protein: CASSPRMGPGARTGELFF. DNA of the CDR3: TGTGCCAGCAGTCCGAGAATGGGGCCCGGGGCTAGGACCGGGGAGCTGTTTTTT.